This T cell receptor (beta chain) comes out of a study of persistence of HIV-infected CD4 T cells. Across the whole study: Blood samples, up to 180 mL, came from multiple time points, except two leukapheresis donors sampled once. A larger, less memory-rich fraction responded to anti-CD3/anti-CD28 beads than to antigen. Points from the study as a whole: TCRbeta richness was lower in CMV- and Gag-responding cells than in anti-CD3/anti-CD28-responding cells.

The CDR3 totals 15 residues. V shed 6 bases and J 4 bases; nucleotides not matched to a gene: 7. Germline V lookup: CDR1 KGHDR, CDR2 SFDVKD. This nonspecific control used anti-CD3/anti-CD28 bead stimulation of CD4+ T cells. Sorting selected CD4+ T cells upregulating both CD40 ligand and CD69. These HIV-1-infected adults initiated suppressive ART in chronic infection. Notes on this clone: What it recognizes is unknown.

Sequencing used immunoSEQ version 4 in survey mode. Sequencing used immunoSEQ multiplex PCR; TCRdb keeps in-frame clones, though not all of them. The sample gives about 43,000 clones, approximately 88% of which show up once; approximately 1% is in the top ten. The sequences come from CD4+ T cells sorted from PBMCs after approximately 18-hour stimulation, collected from a patient who received antiretroviral therapy. The source is an adult man with HIV who was CMV-seropositive. This chain joins TRBV24-1 and TRBJ2-2; 7 positions agree with TRBD1. CDR3 protein: CATSPRGGPTGELFF. The CDR3 region has the DNA TGTGCCACCAGTCCACGAGGGGGCCCCACCGGGGAGCTGTTTTTT.